This is a list of T cell receptor beta chains from one sample in a study of metastatic and nonmetastatic thyroid tumors. TCRdb re-called clones from the PCR reads using MiXCR. The table shows 15,000 or so clones, with 20% to 25% occurring only once. Sequenced input: tumor tissue. The source of these receptors is a female donor with papillary thyroid cancer or a benign thyroid nodule (not recorded which). Some clones in this sample may be carry-over from other donors' samples. Each CDR3 is given with its conserved first and last residue. D genes are given only for firm matches. The size of a clone is reported for some rows only, either as once, few or many, or as a class for expanded clones.

abundance	d_gene	v_gene	j_gene	CDR3aa	CDR3nt
many	TRBD1	TRBV28	TRBJ1-1	CASTPGTGGSWWTEAFF	TGTGCCAGCACCCCCGGAACAGGGGGCAGTTGGTGGACTGAAGCTTTCTTT
many	NA	TRBV18	TRBJ2-1	CASSLQGASGRWNEQFF	TGTGCCAGCTCATTACAGGGGGCTAGCGGGAGATGGAATGAGCAGTTCTTC
many	NA	TRBV2	TRBJ1-6	CASSERQPNSPLHF	TGTGCCAGCAGTGAGCGCCAGCCCAATTCACCCCTCCACTTT
once	NA	TRBV6-2/TRBV6-3	TRBJ1-1	CASSQRENTEAFF	TGTGCCAGCAGTCAAAGGGAGAACACTGAAGCTTTCTTT
NA	NA	TRBV6-4	TRBJ2-1	CASSDRFGGNEHFF	TGTGCCAGCAGTGACCGGTTTGGGGGCAATGAGCATTTCTTC
many	TRBD2	TRBV20-1	TRBJ2-5	CSARGASGRTSETQYF	TGCAGTGCCCGAGGGGCTAGCGGGAGGACTTCGGAGACCCAGTACTTC
medium-sized	TRBD1	TRBV19	TRBJ1-2	CASSGDSYGYTF	TGTGCCAGTTCGGGGGACAGTTACGGCTACACCTTC
NA	NA	TRBV28	TRBJ2-5	CASSSAHYIGTQYF	TGTGCCAGCAGTTCGGCACACTACATAGGGACCCAGTACTTC
many	NA	TRBV4-2	TRBJ1-3	CASSQLGTGNTIYF	TGTGCCAGCAGCCAATTAGGGACTGGAAACACCATATATTTT
NA	NA	TRBV18	TRBJ2-1	CASLPSPALVGSPNEQFF	TGTGCCAGCTTACCCTCCCCGGCCCTAGTGGGTTCCCCCAATGAGCAGTTCTTC
many	NA	TRBV7-3	TRBJ1-1	CASSIGDMNTEAFF	TGTGCCAGCAGCATAGGGGACATGAACACTGAAGCTTTCTTT
many	NA	TRBV7-2	TRBJ2-3	CASSLLVGDTQYF	TGTGCCAGCAGCCTCTTAGTGGGAGATACGCAGTATTTT
many	NA	TRBV11-2	TRBJ2-3	CASSPNPFRTDTQYF	TGTGCCAGCAGCCCAAACCCTTTCCGGACAGATACGCAGTATTTT
many	TRBD2	TRBV20-1	TRBJ2-1	CSARELARDSNEQFF	TGCAGTGCTAGGGAACTAGCGCGAGATTCCAATGAGCAGTTCTTC
few	NA	TRBV4-1	TRBJ1-6	CASSHHQPQTPLHF	TGCGCCAGCAGCCACCACCAGCCCCAGACACCCCTCCACTTT
NA	NA	TRBV7-2	TRBJ2-7	CASSLAPTPYEQYF	TGTGCCAGCAGCTTAGCACCGACCCCCTACGAGCAGTACTTC
NA	TRBD2	TRBV7-3	TRBJ2-3	CASSLRGGRAQYF	TGTGCCAGCAGCTTACGAGGCGGGAGGGCCCAGTATTTT
many	NA	TRBV11-2	TRBJ2-5	CASSLGRRGRRQETQYF	TGTGCCAGCAGCTTAGGACGGAGGGGACGGCGCCAAGAGACCCAGTACTTC
NA	NA	TRBV18	TRBJ2-1	CASSPTVLAGGEQFF	TGTGCCAGCTCACCGACTGTACTAGCTGGAGGCGAGCAGTTCTTC
NA	NA	TRBV5-1	TRBJ1-3	CASSFSTGNTIYF	TGCGCCAGCAGCTTTAGTACTGGAAACACCATATATTTT
many	NA	TRBV18	TRBJ2-1	CASSPSLANSYNEQFF	TGTGCCAGCTCACCAAGCCTAGCGAACTCCTACAATGAGCAGTTCTTC
NA	NA	TRBV30	TRBJ2-6	CAWSKSAGANVLTF	TGTGCCTGGAGTAAATCCGCTGGGGCCAACGTCCTGACTTTC